A selection of T cell receptor beta chains follows, all from one sample in a study of early T cells in non-severe SARS-CoV-2 infection. TCRdb reprocessed the 5' RACE reads via MiXCR and lists one record per CDR3 protein. Of 30,000 to 45,000 distinct CDR3 sequences listed, more than 8% are singletons. Sequencing was performed on whole blood. Source of these receptors: an adult who was a healthcare worker with PCR-confirmed SARS-CoV-2 infection or an uninfected control (not recorded which). Both conserved end residues are part of each CDR3. Each record gives: V gene, J gene, D gene, CDR3 protein. A D gene is named only where the DNA matches it firmly.

V gene: TRBV2
J gene: TRBJ2-5
D gene: -
CDR3 protein: CASRSASVETQYF

V gene: TRBV19
J gene: TRBJ1-2
D gene: -
CDR3 protein: CASRAQGLDYGYTF

V gene: TRBV6-1
J gene: TRBJ2-3
D gene: -
CDR3 protein: CASSEMGPSSTDTQYF

V gene: TRBV11-2
J gene: TRBJ1-2
D gene: -
CDR3 protein: CASSFQGTYGYTF

V gene: TRBV7-9
J gene: TRBJ2-1
D gene: TRBD2
CDR3 protein: CASSQGLEDEQFF

V gene: TRBV20-1
J gene: TRBJ1-4
D gene: TRBD1
CDR3 protein: CSAGRQGAGEKLFF

V gene: TRBV20-1
J gene: TRBJ1-4
D gene: -
CDR3 protein: CSARAGAGDRNEKLFF

V gene: TRBV29-1
J gene: TRBJ2-1
D gene: TRBD1
CDR3 protein: CSGAIGTGHNEQFF

V gene: TRBV29-1
J gene: TRBJ2-1
D gene: -
CDR3 protein: CSVGQAYNEQFF

V gene: TRBV29-1
J gene: TRBJ2-1
D gene: -
CDR3 protein: CSVIQGGIYNEQFF

V gene: TRBV29-1
J gene: TRBJ1-1
D gene: -
CDR3 protein: CSARLQSNTEAFF

V gene: TRBV18
J gene: TRBJ1-4
D gene: -
CDR3 protein: CASSSVSREKLFF

V gene: TRBV15
J gene: TRBJ1-5
D gene: -
CDR3 protein: CATSREGGDQPQHF

V gene: TRBV7-3
J gene: TRBJ2-2
D gene: TRBD1
CDR3 protein: CASSFGTDTGELFF

V gene: TRBV15
J gene: TRBJ2-2
D gene: -
CDR3 protein: CATSRAGPGGELFF

V gene: TRBV12-2
J gene: TRBJ1-1
D gene: -
CDR3 protein: CASRFGAAPKSNTEAFF

V gene: TRBV7-9
J gene: TRBJ2-5
D gene: -
CDR3 protein: CASSLVGETQYF

V gene: TRBV29-1
J gene: TRBJ2-7
D gene: TRBD1
CDR3 protein: CSAPGTDDEQYF

V gene: TRBV12-3/TRBV12-4
J gene: TRBJ2-3
D gene: TRBD2
CDR3 protein: CASSASGGVPGTQYF

V gene: TRBV5-1
J gene: TRBJ1-2
D gene: -
CDR3 protein: CASSRDREPYGYTF

V gene: TRBV20-1
J gene: TRBJ1-5
D gene: -
CDR3 protein: CSASMGASNQPQHF

V gene: TRBV5-5
J gene: TRBJ2-3
D gene: -
CDR3 protein: CASSLGQSTDTQYF

V gene: TRBV29-1
J gene: TRBJ2-2
D gene: -
CDR3 protein: CSVDTANTGELFF

V gene: TRBV20-1
J gene: TRBJ1-6
D gene: -
CDR3 protein: CSARDRRPSEPLHF

V gene: TRBV9
J gene: TRBJ2-3
D gene: TRBD2
CDR3 protein: CASSPGTSGGAYTQYF

V gene: TRBV5-6
J gene: TRBJ1-1
D gene: TRBD1
CDR3 protein: CASSFTDRANTEAFF

V gene: TRBV15
J gene: TRBJ2-5
D gene: -
CDR3 protein: CATSRVSRVETQYF

V gene: TRBV12-3/TRBV12-4
J gene: TRBJ1-6
D gene: TRBD1
CDR3 protein: CASRLRTGSSYNSPLHF

V gene: TRBV6-1
J gene: TRBJ1-5
D gene: -
CDR3 protein: CASSEALADSNQPQHF

V gene: TRBV7-9
J gene: TRBJ1-1
D gene: -
CDR3 protein: CASSSVRMGTEAFF

V gene: TRBV6-1
J gene: TRBJ1-2
D gene: TRBD1
CDR3 protein: CASRTGVIHGYTF

V gene: TRBV2
J gene: TRBJ2-5
D gene: TRBD2
CDR3 protein: CASSEATSEETQYF